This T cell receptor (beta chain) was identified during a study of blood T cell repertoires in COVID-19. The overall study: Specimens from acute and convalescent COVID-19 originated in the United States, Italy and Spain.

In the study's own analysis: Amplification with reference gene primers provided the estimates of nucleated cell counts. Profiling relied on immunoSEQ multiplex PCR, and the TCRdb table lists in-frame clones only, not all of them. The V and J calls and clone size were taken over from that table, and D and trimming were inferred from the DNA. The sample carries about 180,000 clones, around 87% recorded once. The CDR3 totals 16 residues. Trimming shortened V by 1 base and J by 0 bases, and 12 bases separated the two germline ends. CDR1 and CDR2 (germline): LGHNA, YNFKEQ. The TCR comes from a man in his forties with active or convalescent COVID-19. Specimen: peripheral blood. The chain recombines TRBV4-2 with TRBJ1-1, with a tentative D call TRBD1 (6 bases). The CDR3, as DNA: TGTGCCAGCAGCCAAGCCGGACAGTGGATGAACACTGAAGCTTTCTTT. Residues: CASSQAGQWMNTEAFF.